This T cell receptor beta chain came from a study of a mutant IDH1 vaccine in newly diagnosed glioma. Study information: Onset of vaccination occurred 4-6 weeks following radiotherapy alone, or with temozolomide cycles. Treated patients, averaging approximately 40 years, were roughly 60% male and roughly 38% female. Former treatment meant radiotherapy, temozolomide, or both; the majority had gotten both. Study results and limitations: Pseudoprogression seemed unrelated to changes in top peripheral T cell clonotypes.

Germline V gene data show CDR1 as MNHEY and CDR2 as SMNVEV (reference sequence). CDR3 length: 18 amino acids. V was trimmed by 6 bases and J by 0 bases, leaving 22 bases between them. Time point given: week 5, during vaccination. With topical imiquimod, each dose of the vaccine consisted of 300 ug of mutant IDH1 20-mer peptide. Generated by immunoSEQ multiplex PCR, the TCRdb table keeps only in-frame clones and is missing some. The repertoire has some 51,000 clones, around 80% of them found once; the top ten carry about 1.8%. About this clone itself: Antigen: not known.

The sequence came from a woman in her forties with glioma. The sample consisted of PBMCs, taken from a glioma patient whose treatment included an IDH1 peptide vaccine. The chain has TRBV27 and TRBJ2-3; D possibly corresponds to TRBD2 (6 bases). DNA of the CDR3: TGTGCCAGCAGGACTAGATGGGACTGGTTAAAAAGCACAGATACGCAGTATTTT. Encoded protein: CASRTRWDWLKSTDTQYF.